The 11 T cell receptor beta chains below come from one sample, sequenced in a study of cytomegalovirus exposure and HLA in healthy donors. 60 Vbeta and 13 Jbeta primers were used in PCR. Using immunoSEQ multiplex PCR, the repertoire was profiled, and TCRdb retains in-frame clones only, with some absent. This sample yields approximately 90,000 clones, of which about 75% are seen a single time; roughly 4.5% belongs to the top ten. Sequencing was done on a sample of PBMCs. These receptors all come from a woman aged 40 to 50 in good health and CMV-seronegative.

The rearrangement links TRBV5-1 to TRBJ2-5; TRBD1 matches 8 bases. The CDR3 contains 14 residues. Trimming at V came to 0 bases and at J to 4 bases, leaving 2 bases not matched to a gene. Per the germline V gene, CDR1 is SGHRS and CDR2 is YFSETQ. The CDR3 bases are TGCGCCAGCAGCTTGGGACAGGGGTTAGAGACCCAGTACTTC. This gives the protein CASSLGQGLETQYF.

V is TRBV5-6 and J is TRBJ2-7, with 7 bases lining up with TRBD1. Germline-derived CDR1 and CDR2 are SGHDT and YYEEEE. The trim removed 3 bases at V and 0 bases at J, leaving 6 bases unmatched. The CDR3 sequence is 15 residues long. This chain's CDR3 is CASSSETGISYEQYF. As DNA, the CDR3 is TGTGCCAGCAGCTCAGAGACAGGGATCTCCTACGAGCAGTACTTC. The entire variable domain, with the rest obtained from reference TRBV5-6 and TRBJ2-7, is as follows: DAGVTQSPTHLIKTRGQQVTLRCSPKSGHDTVSWYQQALGQGPQFIFQYYEEEERQRGNFPDRFSGHQFPNYSSELNVNALLLGDSALYLCASSSETGISYEQYFGPGTRLTVT.

The J gene is TRBJ2-3, the V gene TRBV14, with a weak D call TRBD2 (6 bases). Germline V lookup: CDR1 SGHDN, CDR2 FVKESK. The CDR3 is made up of 13 amino acids. V was cut by 4 bases and J by 1 base, with 6 bases left in between. The CDR3 DNA reads as TGTGCCAGCAGCCCGGGGGGCACAGATACGCAGTATTTT. This gives the protein CASSPGGTDTQYF.

The chain is built from TRBV4-1 and TRBJ1-2, with no clear D. This CDR3 has 17 amino acids. Germline V gene sequence: CDR1 MGHRA, CDR2 YSYEKL. V was pared by 0 bases and J by 4 bases, with 18 bases between. CDR3 amino acids: CASSQDLAHVKTYGYTF. CDR3 DNA: TGCGCCAGCAGCCAAGATCTGGCCCACGTAAAAACCTATGGCTACACCTTC.

Regarding this clone: The CDR3 does not close with the conserved phenylalanine or tryptophan, likely indicating a read error. The rearrangement uses TRBV9 and TRBJ1-3, with D maybe TRBD1 (5 bases). The CDR3 length is 14 residues. Germline V gives CDR1 SGDLS, CDR2 YYNGEE. V dropped 3 bases and J dropped 7 bases, with 14 bases sitting between them. The CDR3: CASSADRFFNTIYV. In DNA, the CDR3 is TGTGCCAGCAGCGCAGACAGATTCTTCAACACCATATATGTT.

This chain joins TRBV6-1 and TRBJ1-1, with TRBD1 as a possible D gene (5 bases). The CDR3 spans 15 residues. Deletions cut 3 bases from V and 3 bases from J, with 14 bases between. The germline V gene has CDR1 MNHNS and CDR2 SASEGT. As DNA, the CDR3 is TGTGCCAGCAGTGAGGCCAGCTGGGGGGACACTGAAGCTTTCTTT. Protein product: CASSEASWGDTEAFF.

The chain employs TRBV7-9 and TRBJ1-1; D may be TRBD1 (6 bases). Per germline, CDR1 SEHNR and CDR2 FQNEAQ (reference sequence). The CDR3 covers 14 residues. Trimming removed 7 bases from V and 1 base from J, with 13 bases in between. CDR3 residues: CASILGAANTEAFF. As DNA, the CDR3 is TGTGCCAGCATCCTGGGGGCAGCGAACACTGAAGCTTTCTTT.

This chain uses TRBV4-2 with TRBJ1-2; D gene ambiguous. Between the trimmed V and J ends, which lost 1 base and 4 bases, there was a span of 16 bases. CDR1 is LGHNA, CDR2 YNFKEQ, per germline. The CDR3 covers 16 residues. This CDR3 reads CASSQAARGEGYGYTF. CDR3 DNA: TGTGCCAGCAGCCAAGCGGCCCGAGGTGAGGGCTATGGCTACACCTTC.

The CDR3, as DNA: TGTGCCAGCAGCCCCCGGACAGGGGATGGCTACACCTTC. Residues: CASSPRTGDGYTF. This rearrangement joins TRBV7-6 to TRBJ1-2; 9 bases match TRBD1. The CDR3 has 13 residues. The junction had 4 bases not matched to a gene; V was cut back by 5 bases and J by 6 bases. Germline assignment: CDR1 SGHVS and CDR2 FNYEAQ.

The chain uses TRBV30 and TRBJ1-1; TRBD1 might be the D (5 bases). The V end lost 0 bases, the J end lost 8 bases, and 13 bases lay between the germline ends. From germline, CDR1 is GTSNPN and CDR2 SVGIG (reference sequence). This CDR3 has 13 residues. The chain's CDR3 is CAWSVLTPGEAFF. CDR3 nucleotides: TGTGCCTGGAGTGTCCTCACCCCAGGGGAAGCTTTCTTT.

The genes are TRBV25-1 and TRBJ2-5, with 10 bases matching TRBD2. The CDR3 has 17 amino acids. The germline gives CDR1 MGHDK, CDR2 SYGVNS. V was pared by 2 bases and J by 2 bases, with 8 bases of the junction left unmatched. CDR3 nucleotide sequence: TGTGCCAGCAGTGAAGGAACTAGCGGGGATACTCAAGAGACCCAGTACTTC. It codes for CASSEGTSGDTQETQYF.